The 28 T cell receptor beta chains presented below share a single source sample, sequenced in a study of cytomegalovirus exposure and HLA in healthy donors. Measured with immunoSEQ multiplex PCR; TCRdb has only the in-frame clones, and not every one. Of about 120,000 clones in the sample, roughly 89% were seen once. Sequenced input: PBMCs. The receptors come from a woman between 18 and 30 years old in good health and CMV-seronegative.

The rearrangement links TRBV5-5 to TRBJ2-7, with TRBD1 identical over 10 bases. CDR3 length: 16 amino acids. V lost 4 bases, J lost 3 bases, and 10 bases stayed unmatched. The V gene's germline CDR1 is SGHKS and CDR2 YYEKEE (reference sequence). The CDR3 coding sequence is TGTGCCAGCAGCCTTCAAGCCGGGACAGGGGTCTACGAGCAGTACTTC. This encodes CASSLQAGTGVYEQYF.

The genes are TRBV2 and TRBJ2-1; TRBD2 might be the D (6 bases). The CDR3 totals 15 residues. Trimming cost V 2 bases and J 7 bases, with 15 bases left between them. Per germline, CDR1 SNHLY and CDR2 FYNNEI. CDR3 nucleotide sequence: TGTGCCAGCAGTGAATTCTTGCGGGGTAGGAATGAGCAGTTCTTC. Residues: CASSEFLRGRNEQFF.

The chain is built from TRBV6-1 and TRBJ1-2; no clear D. CDR1 is MNHNS, CDR2 SASEGT, per germline. CDR3 size: 13 residues. The germline V and J ends were trimmed by 2 bases and 7 bases, with 11 bases remaining between them. The CDR3 loop is CASSEFGWAGYTF. CDR3 coding DNA: TGTGCCAGCAGTGAATTTGGGTGGGCTGGCTACACCTTC.

The chain links TRBV6-5 to TRBJ1-6; D might be TRBD1 (5 bases). The V end lost 8 bases, the J end lost 8 bases, and 7 bases lay between the germline ends. The CDR3 covers 11 residues. Germline lookup yields CDR1 MNHEY and CDR2 SVGAGI. CDR3 sequence: CASRGDSPLHF. The CDR3 DNA sequence: TGTGCCAGCCGGGGGGATTCACCCCTCCACTTT.

The chain combines TRBV7-3 with TRBJ2-3; 9 nucleotides agree with TRBD2. Germline assignment: CDR1 SGHTA and CDR2 FQGTGA. CDR3 length equals 15 residues. With 1 base clipped from V and 6 bases from J, the junction kept 5 bases outside the gene matches. CDR3 protein: CASSLNSGGGDTQYF. CDR3 nucleotide sequence: TGTGCCAGCAGCTTAAATAGCGGGGGTGGTGATACGCAGTATTTT. The variable domain in full, completed from reference TRBV7-3 and TRBJ2-3, reads GAGVSQTPSNKVTEKGKYVELRCDPISGHTALYWYRQSLGQGPEFLIYFQGTGAADDSGLPNDRFFAVRPEGSVSTLKIQRTERGDSAVYLCASSLNSGGGDTQYFGPGTRLTVL.

CDR3: CASSSSILHGYTF. Written as DNA, the CDR3 is TGTGCCAGCAGCTCTAGTATACTACATGGCTACACCTTC. This rearrangement joins TRBV7-8 to TRBJ1-2; D gene unclear. The CDR3 length is 13 residues. The V end lost 4 bases, the J end lost 6 bases, and 12 bases lay between the germline ends. From germline, CDR1 is SGHVS and CDR2 FQNEAQ.

This chain uses TRBV19 with TRBJ2-7; 8 nucleotides align to TRBD1. Germline values: CDR1 LNHDA, CDR2 SQIVND (reference sequence). The CDR3 covers 16 residues. V gave up 5 bases and J gave up 3 bases; unmatched junction bases: 12. CDR3 nucleotide sequence: TGTGCCAGTAGTCTGGCCCTGGGCAGGGGGCTCTACGAGCAGTACTTC. Amino acid sequence: CASSLALGRGLYEQYF.

The chain recombines TRBV11-2 with TRBJ2-7, with 9 bases aligning to TRBD1. Germline trimming cut 4 bases from V and 3 bases from J; bases unmatched to any gene: 7. The germline CDR1 and CDR2 sequences are SGHAT and FQNNGV. The CDR3 has 15 residues. The CDR3 DNA sequence: TGTGCCAGCAGCTCCGGGACAGGGCTCTTCTACGAGCAGTACTTC. Protein: CASSSGTGLFYEQYF.

The rearrangement uses TRBV7-7 and TRBJ2-1; weak D call: TRBD2 (6 bases). The CDR3 is 15 residues long. The germline V gene has CDR1 SSHAT and CDR2 FNYEAQ (reference sequence). V was cut by 5 bases and J by 6 bases, with 17 bases left in between. The CDR3 sequence: CASSPAAGTFNEQFF. CDR3 bases: TGTGCCAGCAGCCCGGCTGCGGGAACGTTCAATGAGCAGTTCTTC. The variable domain in full, completed from reference TRBV7-7 and TRBJ2-1, reads GAGVSQSPRYKVTKRGQDVTLRCDPISSHATLYWYQQALGQGPEFLTYFNYEAQPDKSGLPSDRFSAERPEGSISTLTIQRTEQRDSAMYRCASSPAAGTFNEQFFGPGTRLTVL.

This sequence joins TRBV2 and TRBJ1-5; no clear D. The length of the CDR3 is 15 residues. Trimming stripped 6 bases from V and 2 bases from J, with 14 bases between. CDR1 and CDR2 (germline): SNHLY, FYNNEI. The CDR3 coding sequence is TGTGCCAGCAGCCCTCTAGACGGGGGCAATCAGCCCCAGCATTTT. Its translation is CASSPLDGGNQPQHF.

This clone has only one observation. The chain couples TRBV7-9 to TRBJ1-1; D unclear. The CDR3 extends over 11 amino acids. Trimming cost V 4 bases and J 9 bases, with 9 bases left between them. Germline V gene data show CDR1 as SEHNR and CDR2 as FQNEAQ (reference sequence). The CDR3: CASSSEFKAFF. Here the CDR3 DNA reads TGTGCCAGCAGCTCCGAGTTCAAAGCTTTCTTT.

The chain links TRBV7-9 to TRBJ1-4; TRBD1 is a possible D gene (5 bases). Trimming pared 2 bases from V and 4 bases from J, leaving 11 bases between. Germline values: CDR1 SEHNR, CDR2 FQNEAQ (reference sequence). There are 15 residues in the CDR3. CDR3 region: CASSLRGFDNEKLFF. For the CDR3, the DNA is TGTGCCAGCAGCTTAAGGGGATTCGATAATGAAAAACTGTTTTTT.

In DNA form, the CDR3 reads TGTGCCAGCAGCGGGCCCGGTGGGGGCGTCTATGGCTACACCTTC. The encoded protein is CASSGPGGGVYGYTF. The genes are TRBV9 and TRBJ1-2; weak D call: TRBD1 (6 bases). The CDR3 is 15 residues long. Per the germline V gene, CDR1 is SGDLS and CDR2 is YYNGEE. Trimming cost V 3 bases and J 4 bases, with 16 bases left between them. Variable domain in full (rest from reference TRBV9 and TRBJ1-2): DSGVTQTPKHLITATGQRVTLRCSPRSGDLSVYWYQQSLDQGLQFLIQYYNGEERAKGNILERFSAQQFPDLHSELNLSSLELGDSALYFCASSGPGGGVYGYTFGSGTRLTVV.

This rearrangement joins TRBV7-9 to TRBJ2-1, with D perhaps matching TRBD1 (5 bases). Germline CDR1 SEHNR, CDR2 FQNEAQ (reference sequence). V was cut by 1 base and J by 10 bases, with 8 bases left in between. The CDR3 contains 12 residues. Here the CDR3 reads CASSLEGREQFF. CDR3 DNA: TGTGCCAGCAGCTTAGAGGGGCGCGAGCAGTTCTTC.

V and J are TRBV11-2 and TRBJ2-7; 8 positions agree with TRBD1. Germline CDR1 SGHAT, CDR2 FQNNGV. The V gene end was trimmed by 3 bases and the J gene end by 11 bases; junction bases not matched to a gene: 12. This CDR3 is 14 amino acids long. The CDR3 loop is CASSLGDRRTPKYF. The CDR3 bases are TGTGCCAGCAGCTTGGGGGACAGGCGGACTCCAAAGTACTTC.

The CDR3 sequence: CASRETIAGASFEQYF. Written as DNA, the CDR3 is TGTGCCAGCAGGGAAACAATAGCGGGGGCTTCTTTCGAGCAGTACTTC. The chain combines TRBV6-1 with TRBJ2-7; 9 nucleotides agree with TRBD2. This CDR3 spans 16 amino acids. Germline-derived CDR1 and CDR2 are MNHNS and SASEGT. Trimming cost V 6 bases and J 6 bases; bases outside gene matches: 15.

The chain carries TRBV7-9 and TRBJ1-4; 8 nucleotides line up with TRBD1. V dropped 5 bases and J dropped 8; count of bases not matched to a gene: 7. From germline, CDR1 is SEHNR and CDR2 FQNEAQ (reference sequence). CDR3 size: 14 residues. In nucleotides, the CDR3 is TGTGCCAGCAGCACGCAGGGGGCGTCCGAAAAACTGTTTTTT. Translating gives CASSTQGASEKLFF.

The chain uses TRBV4-1 and TRBJ1-5; perhaps TRBD1 as D (6 bases). The CDR3 has 12 amino acids. Germline lookup yields CDR1 MGHRA and CDR2 YSYEKL. With 5 bases removed from V and 8 bases from J, the gap between germline ends came to 10 bases. The CDR3: CASSEGQKPQHF. CDR3 in DNA: TGCGCCAGCAGCGAAGGACAGAAGCCCCAGCATTTT.

The chain links TRBV6-1 to TRBJ1-2, with TRBD1 matching over 9 bases. The ends lost 2 bases at V and 5 bases at J; junction bases unmatched: 9. There are 16 residues in the CDR3. Looked up from germline, CDR1 is MNHNS and CDR2 is SASEGT. CDR3 nucleotide sequence: TGTGCCAGCAGTGAAACCATTAAGGGACAGGGATATGGCTACACCTTC. Protein: CASSETIKGQGYGYTF.

V and J are TRBV7-2 and TRBJ2-3; D is unresolved. Germline CDR1 and CDR2: SGHTA and FQGNSA. Trimming stripped 5 bases from V and 2 bases from J, with 5 bases between. The CDR3 runs 12 residues. The CDR3 nucleotides read TGTGCCAGCAGCCCGTACACAGATACGCAGTATTTT. Protein sequence: CASSPYTDTQYF.

V usage is TRBV19 and J usage is TRBJ1-2, with D maybe TRBD1 (5 bases). The CDR3 spans 12 residues. V was clipped by 7 bases and J by 6 bases, with 12 bases between them. Germline loops: CDR1 LNHDA, CDR2 SQIVND (reference sequence). The CDR3 DNA reads as TGTGCCAGTACGGGGGGTAAACATGGCTACACCTTC. Translating it yields CASTGGKHGYTF. Full variable domain (missing parts from reference TRBV19 and TRBJ1-2): DGGITQSPKYLFRKEGQNVTLSCEQNLNHDAMYWYRQDPGQGLRLIYYSQIVNDFQKGDIAEGYSVSREKKESFPLTVTSAQKNPTAFYLCASTGGKHGYTFGSGTRLTVV.

The chain couples TRBV29-1 to TRBJ2-5; 8 bases agree with TRBD2. The germline CDR1 and CDR2 sequences are SQVTM and ANQGSEA. The CDR3 sequence is 13 residues long. The junction had 3 bases not matched to a gene; V was cut back by 4 bases and J by 2 bases. The CDR3 sequence: CSVGGTRQETQYF. CDR3 DNA sequence: TGCAGCGTTGGAGGGACTAGACAAGAGACCCAGTACTTC. The full variable domain, with the rest looked up from reference TRBV29-1 and TRBJ2-5, is SAVISQKPSRDICQRGTSLTIQCQVDSQVTMMFWYRQQPGQSLTLIATANQGSEATYESGFVIDKFPISRPNLTFSTLTVSNMSPEDSSIYLCSVGGTRQETQYFGPGTRLLVL.

This clone was seen only once. This chain joins TRBV7-8 and TRBJ2-5, with D maybe TRBD2 (6 bases). V dropped 2 bases and J dropped 5 bases, with 18 bases sitting between them. Germline V gives CDR1 SGHVS, CDR2 FQNEAQ. The CDR3 is 16 residues long. CDR3 bases: TGTGCCAGCAGCTTATCCGCAGGTCTAGCGAGGGAGACCCAGTACTTC. It translates to CASSLSAGLARETQYF.

V gene TRBV6-5 combines with J gene TRBJ2-7, with D possibly matching TRBD2 (6 bases). The CDR3 is 14 residues long. CDR1 is MNHEY and CDR2 is SVGAGI in the germline V gene. Trimming cost V 0 bases and J 2 bases, with 8 bases left between them. The CDR3: CASSYSGSTYEQYF. CDR3 DNA: TGTGCCAGCAGTTACTCCGGGAGTACCTACGAGCAGTACTTC.

The chain employs TRBV11-2 and TRBJ2-3; maybe TRBD1 (5 bases). The CDR3 sequence is 12 residues long. The germline V gene encodes CDR1 SGHAT and CDR2 FQNNGV. V was shortened by 0 bases and J by 11 bases, with 9 bases between the two germline ends. CDR3: CASSLDFGQQYF. Written as DNA, the CDR3 is TGTGCCAGCAGCTTAGACTTTGGACAGCAGTATTTT.

The chain carries TRBV6-5 and TRBJ2-7, with D maybe TRBD2 (5 bases). The CDR3 has 15 residues. Trimming cost V 2 bases and J 1 base, with 12 bases left between them. The germline V gene encodes CDR1 MNHEY and CDR2 SVGAGI. The CDR3 DNA sequence: TGTGCCAGCAGTTACAAACGGGGTAAATCCTACGAGCAGTACTTC. Protein product: CASSYKRGKSYEQYF.

The rearrangement joins TRBV15 to TRBJ2-5, with a tentative D call TRBD1 (6 bases). The CDR3 loop spans 14 amino acids. Trimming removed 0 bases from V and 5 bases from J, with 10 bases in between. Germline V gives CDR1 LNHNV, CDR2 YYDKDF (reference sequence). The CDR3 is CATSRDQGKETQYF. The CDR3, as DNA: TGTGCCACCAGCAGAGATCAGGGGAAGGAGACCCAGTACTTC.

The rearrangement joins TRBV10-1 to TRBJ2-3; D not certain. V lost 0 bases and J 0 bases, leaving 13 bases between the germline ends. Germline V CDR1 and CDR2: WNHNN, SYGVQD (reference sequence). The CDR3 loop spans 17 amino acids. DNA of the CDR3: TGCGCCAGCAGTGAGTCTCTTAACGCGGCTAGCACAGATACGCAGTATTTT. Translation: CASSESLNAASTDTQYF.